This TCR beta chain was retrieved from a study of beta chain features in type 1 diabetes. This clone was observed a handful of times. The investigators reverse transcribed all of the isolated RNA, so they sequenced expressed TCRB transcripts. Assay used: immunoSEQ multiplex PCR; TCRdb lists only in-frame clones, some missing. The table shows about 450,000 clones, with over 10% occurring only once. The germline gives CDR1 SQVTM, CDR2 ANQGSEA. V was pared by 6 bases and J by 1 base, with 9 bases between. There are 12 residues in the CDR3. CD4+ naive, central memory, regulatory and stem cell-like memory cells were sorted via CD45RO/CCR7/CD25/CD127/CD95/CD27.

The receptor's source is a woman under 30 in good health. The genes are TRBV29-1 and TRBJ2-5; D unclear. Input material: naive CD4+ T cells from blood. This CDR3 is CSVGRAQETQYF. CDR3 bases: TGCAGCGTGGGCAGAGCCCAAGAGACCCAGTACTTC.